The next 2 T cell receptor beta chains were all read from a single sample in a study of T cell responses to AZD1222 COVID-19 vaccine. TCRdb's copy holds only in-frame clones and misses some; the assay was immunoSEQ multiplex PCR. The sample carries roughly 120,000 clones, less than 90% recorded once. This sample comprised peripheral blood, obtained on day 0 of AZD1222 vaccination. Receptor source: an adult in good health.

The chain links TRBV12-3 or TRBV12-4 to TRBJ2-7, with D maybe TRBD1 (6 bases). The CDR3 spans 13 residues. Trimming shortened V by 5 bases and J by 5 bases, and 13 bases separated the two germline ends. CDR3 in amino acids: CASSPRQVNEQYF. As DNA, the CDR3 is TGTGCCAGCAGTCCGCGACAGGTCAACGAGCAGTACTTC.

J is TRBJ1-1 and V is TRBV2; TRBD1 matches 7 bases. This CDR3 is built from 14 residues. V shed 6 bases and J 4 bases; nucleotides not matched to a gene: 8. The germline gives CDR1 SNHLY, CDR2 FYNNEI. CDR3 in DNA: TGTGCCAGCAGCCCCCGGACAGGTGGCACTGAAGCTTTCTTT. It encodes CASSPRTGGTEAFF. Full variable domain (remainder filled in from reference TRBV2 and TRBJ1-1): EPEVTQTPSHQVTQMGQEVILRCVPISNHLYFYWYRQILGQKVEFLVSFYNNEISEKSEIFDDQFSVERPDGSNFTLKIRSTKLEDSAMYFCASSPRTGGTEAFFGQGTRLTVV.